This T cell receptor beta chain derives from a study of blood T cell repertoires in COVID-19. Study in general: Spain, Italy and the United States supplied samples that represented acute and convalescent COVID-19. PBMCs, B-cell-depleted T cells, or T cells provided the cDNA or gDNA that made up the material.

CDR1 and CDR2 (germline): MNHEY, SVGAGI. CDR3 length: 15 residues. The junction had 8 bases not matched to a gene; V was cut back by 6 bases and J by 3 bases. The Seattle patients, enrolled during active infection, were followed longitudinally. Under the authors' procedure: Estimation of nucleated cell counts was performed using reference gene primer amplification. The table came from immunoSEQ multiplex PCR; TCRdb's copy has only in-frame clones and leaves some out. That table is the source of V, J and clone size, and D and trimming were worked out from the DNA. Found here are 97,000 or so clones, 87% of them singletons; the top ten hold 5.2%.

Sequencing was carried out using peripheral blood. The sequence came from a woman between 45 and 60 years old with COVID-19, enrolled during active disease. The rearrangement joins TRBV6-5 to TRBJ1-5, with TRBD1 matching 7 bases. The CDR3 loop is CASRPIDRDNQPQHF. In DNA form, the CDR3 reads TGTGCCAGCAGACCTATAGACAGGGACAATCAGCCCCAGCATTTT.